What follows are 19 T cell receptor beta chains derived from one specimen sequenced in a study of Ad26.COV2.S vaccination and SARS-CoV-2 variants. As for treatment: roughly 19 received Ad26.COV2.S at low or high dose, single or two shots; several received placebo; per-sample allocation not given. Specimen acquisition occurred on day 63 following the initial vaccine or placebo injection. Sequencing used immunoSEQ multiplex PCR; TCRdb keeps in-frame clones, though not all of them. This sample has about 410,000 clones, with roughly nine tenths found just once. The sample here was peripheral blood, taken in a trial of Ad26.COV2.S vaccine versus placebo. The receptors shown here come from a person between 18 and 65 years old who received the Ad26.COV2.S COVID-19 vaccine or a placebo.

The chain recombines TRBV3-1 (or the pseudogene TRBV3-2) with TRBJ2-7; TRBD1 might be the D (5 bases). CDR3 size: 14 residues. V lost 0 bases and J lost 0, with 6 bases in between. The germline CDR1 and CDR2 sequences are LGHDT and YNNKEL (reference sequence). CDR3 nucleotides: TGTGCCAGCAGCCAAGAGCAGGGCTCCTACGAGCAGTACTTC. Its protein is CASSQEQGSYEQYF.

The J gene is TRBJ2-7, the V gene TRBV10-2, with D perhaps matching TRBD1 (5 bases). The CDR3 is 14 amino acids. Trimming took off 1 base at V and 1 base at J, with 8 bases between the two ends. Per the germline V gene, CDR1 is WSHSY and CDR2 is SAAADI. CDR3 bases: TGCGCCAGCAGTGAGTGGGGCAGGTCCTACGAGCAGTACTTC. Protein: CASSEWGRSYEQYF.

The CDR3 sequence is CASTTGSLGKNTEAFF. In nucleotides, the CDR3 is TGCGCCAGCACCACGGGCAGCTTGGGGAAAAACACTGAAGCTTTCTTT. This chain connects TRBV5-1 to TRBJ1-1; D call uncertain. The V gene lost 6 bases and the J gene lost 2 bases, with 20 bases spanning the gap. Germline CDR1 SGHRS, CDR2 YFSETQ. The CDR3 runs 16 residues.

The chain has TRBV29-1 and TRBJ2-7; D gene ambiguous. With 1 base removed from V and 3 bases from J, the gap between germline ends came to 10 bases. Germline CDR1 and CDR2: SQVTM and ANQGSEA. CDR3 length: 13 residues. The CDR3 sequence: CSVEGAVGYEQYF. The CDR3 nucleotides are TGCAGCGTTGAAGGGGCCGTGGGCTACGAGCAGTACTTC.

V and J are TRBV28 and TRBJ1-5; no clear D gene. Trimming removed 6 bases from V and 0 bases from J, with 3 bases in between. Germline values: CDR1 MDHEN, CDR2 SYDVKM. The CDR3 runs to 12 residues. CDR3 protein: CASRVSNQPQHF. The CDR3 coding sequence is TGTGCCAGCAGAGTTAGCAATCAGCCCCAGCATTTT.

The table lists this clone with a few counts. This rearrangement joins TRBV6-5 to TRBJ1-2; unclear D gene. V gave up 2 bases and J gave up 4 bases, with 17 bases separating them. The V gene's germline CDR1 is MNHEY and CDR2 SVGAGI. The CDR3 has 16 residues. The CDR3 nucleotides are TGTGCCAGCAGTTACGGAATACAGAGACCCGCCTATGGCTACACCTTC. Translating it yields CASSYGIQRPAYGYTF.

The chain couples TRBV7-2 to TRBJ2-1; 7 bases align to TRBD2. Germline assignment: CDR1 SGHTA and CDR2 FQGNSA. This CDR3 has 13 amino acids. The V gene end was trimmed by 4 bases and the J gene end by 7 bases; junction bases not matched to a gene: 4. CDR3 DNA: TGTGCCAGCAGCTACGGGAGGAAAAATGAGCAGTTCTTC. It translates to CASSYGRKNEQFF.

This sequence joins TRBV9 and TRBJ2-3, with D unclear. V lost 2 bases to trimming and J lost 0 bases, with 7 bases between them. The CDR3 length is 14 residues. From germline, CDR1 is SGDLS and CDR2 YYNGEE. This CDR3 is CASSVTVSTDTQYF. CDR3 sequence (DNA): TGTGCCAGCAGCGTTACAGTTAGCACAGATACGCAGTATTTT.

The chain employs TRBV29-1 and TRBJ2-1; D might be TRBD1 (6 bases). The germline V and J ends were trimmed by 4 bases and 9 bases, with 13 bases remaining between them. CDR3 length equals 12 residues. From germline, CDR1 is SQVTM and CDR2 ANQGSEA. CDR3 sequence reads: CSVGGPWGEQFF. CDR3 bases: TGCAGCGTTGGGGGGCCCTGGGGTGAGCAGTTCTTC.

This clone was seen once. The chain employs TRBV7-2 and TRBJ1-1; D perhaps matches TRBD1 (6 bases). Trimming cost V 2 bases and J 4 bases, with 14 bases left between them. Germline V CDR1 and CDR2: SGHTA, FQGNSA. The CDR3 is 15 amino acids. The CDR3 loop is CASSLRGGIGTEAFF. The CDR3 nucleotides read TGTGCCAGCAGCTTAAGGGGGGGAATAGGCACTGAAGCTTTCTTT.

The chain couples TRBV3-1 (or the pseudogene TRBV3-2) to TRBJ1-2; maybe TRBD1 (6 bases). Trimming cost V 0 bases and J 4 bases, with 18 bases left between them. This CDR3 has 17 amino acids. Germline V lookup: CDR1 LGHDT, CDR2 YNNKEL (reference sequence). In DNA form, the CDR3 reads TGTGCCAGCAGCCAAGATCTTTCCGGACAGCTCCTCTATGGCTACACCTTC. Protein product: CASSQDLSGQLLYGYTF.

The chain employs TRBV7-2 and TRBJ1-5; no firm D call. The germline V gene has CDR1 SGHTA and CDR2 FQGNSA. Between the trimmed V and J ends, which lost 5 bases and 6 bases, there was a span of 11 bases. CDR3 size: 13 residues. For the CDR3, the DNA is TGTGCCAGCAGCCCGTCGTGGGTTCAGCCCCAGCATTTT. This gives the protein CASSPSWVQPQHF.

The genes are TRBV7-9 and TRBJ2-3; D gene uncertain. Trimming removed 5 bases at V and 4 bases at J, with 7 bases between. This CDR3 is built from 12 residues. Per germline, CDR1 SEHNR and CDR2 FQNEAQ (reference sequence). CDR3 protein: CASSLHPDTQYF. The CDR3 DNA is TGTGCCAGCAGCCTCCATCCAGATACGCAGTATTTT. The full variable domain, rest sourced from reference TRBV7-9 and TRBJ2-3, is DTGVSQNPRHKITKRGQNVTFRCDPISEHNRLYWYRQTLGQGPEFLTYFQNEAQLEKSRLLSDRFSAERPKGSFSTLEIQRTEQGDSAMYLCASSLHPDTQYFGPGTRLTVL.

The CDR3 protein is CASGTGGWRTDTQYF. CDR3 sequence (DNA): TGTGCCAGTGGGACAGGGGGCTGGAGGACAGATACGCAGTATTTT. This chain links TRBV19 with TRBJ2-3; 12 bases are a match to TRBD1. This CDR3 contains 15 residues. Germline V gives CDR1 LNHDA, CDR2 SQIVND (reference sequence). The V gene end was trimmed by 8 bases and the J gene end by 3 bases; junction bases not matched to a gene: 6.

This clone was counted once. The gene calls are TRBV4-1 and TRBJ1-2; TRBD1 matches 7 bases. CDR1 and CDR2 from the germline V gene are MGHRA and YSYEKL. CDR3 size: 14 residues. V trimming: 1 base; J trimming: 3 bases; junction bases outside the gene matches: 2. The CDR3 DNA reads TGCGCCAGCAGCCAAGGAGGGGGCGACTATGGCTACACCTTC. It is translated as CASSQGGGDYGYTF.

This clone showed up just a few times. This rearrangement joins TRBV6-4 to TRBJ2-3; D is uncertain. CDR3 length: 14 amino acids. Germline lookup yields CDR1 MRHNA and CDR2 SNTAGT. The V end was cut by 4 bases, the J end by 2 bases, with 10 bases between. This chain's CDR3 is CASSVGGDTDTQYF. The CDR3 nucleotides are TGTGCCAGCAGTGTGGGTGGGGACACAGATACGCAGTATTTT.

This chain connects TRBV2 to TRBJ1-2; weak D call: TRBD1 (6 bases). The CDR3 runs 15 residues. From germline, CDR1 is SNHLY and CDR2 FYNNEI. V lost 2 bases, J lost 0 bases, and 10 bases lay in between. The CDR3 spells CASSEMGAANYGYTF. In DNA, the CDR3 is TGTGCCAGCAGTGAAATGGGGGCAGCTAACTATGGCTACACCTTC.

The chain has TRBV18 and TRBJ2-7; tentative D call: TRBD1 (6 bases). CDR1 is KGHSH and CDR2 is LQKENI in the germline V gene. V was clipped by 6 bases and J by 3 bases, with 21 bases between them. This CDR3 contains 16 residues. The CDR3 DNA is TGTGCCAGCTCCCCTGGACCGGGACAAGGTGACTACGAGCAGTACTTC. It is translated as CASSPGPGQGDYEQYF.

The chain has TRBV10-3 and TRBJ1-2, with 9 bases fitting TRBD1. The CDR3 has 15 amino acids. CDR1 is ENHRY and CDR2 is SYGVKD in the germline V gene. Losses at the gene ends were 5 bases for V and 6 bases for J; bases not matched to a gene: 10. CDR3 sequence reads: CAISSPPGQGHGYTF. CDR3 in DNA: TGTGCCATCAGTTCCCCCCCGGGACAGGGACATGGCTACACCTTC.